What follows are 11 T cell receptor beta chains derived from one specimen sequenced in a study of CXCR3-negative and CXCR3-positive naive CD8 T cells. Via 5' RACE with UMI labels, TRB cDNA libraries were prepared. TCRdb re-called the 5' RACE reads and gives one entry per CDR3 protein, without DNA. This sample contains 70,000 to 100,000 distinct CDR3 sequences. Sequencing used naive CXCR3- CD8+ T cells from blood. Subset indicated: CD45RO-CCR7+CD27+CD95- naive CD8+ T cells lacking CXCR3 (TNR3-). Source of these receptors: a human donor in good health. Some clones in this sample may be carry-over from other donors' samples.

The V call is TRBV9, the J call TRBJ2-7; as DNA is missing, the TRBD2 call by TCRdb cannot be tested. CDR1 and CDR2 from the germline V gene are SGDLS and YYNGEE. The CDR3 totals 14 residues. CDR3 sequence: CASSGGGLAREQYF.

The chain combines TRBV25-1 with TRBJ2-5; no DNA is available, so the TRBD2 call from TCRdb remains unchecked. CDR1 MGHDK and CDR2 SYGVNS come from the germline V gene. The CDR3 runs to 17 residues. The CDR3 is CASSPPTSGASGETQYF.

CDR3 residues: CASSLVGEQYF. The rearrangement joins TRBV7-2 to TRBJ2-7. The germline V gene encodes CDR1 SGHTA and CDR2 FQGNSA. The CDR3 contains 11 residues.

The chain links TRBV29-1 to TRBJ2-1; TCRdb selects TRBD2, and the lack of DNA leaves this call unchecked. Per germline, CDR1 SQVTM and CDR2 ANQGSEA. The CDR3 loop spans 14 amino acids. The CDR3 is CSVIPADHYNEQFF.

The chain uses TRBV6-6 and TRBJ2-7. The CDR3 contains 15 residues. CDR1 and CDR2 (germline): MNHNY, SVGAGI (reference sequence). The CDR3 loop is CASSYSGESSYEQYF.

Here the CDR3 reads CASRDRGCYGYTF. J is TRBJ1-2 and V is TRBV10-1; without DNA, the TCRdb call of TRBD1 cannot be checked. The CDR3 loop spans 13 amino acids. Looked up from germline, CDR1 is WNHNN and CDR2 is SYGVQD (reference sequence).

The chain has TRBV4-1 and TRBJ2-5; TCRdb returns TRBD2, unconfirmable since there is no DNA. The CDR3 loop spans 16 amino acids. The germline V gene has CDR1 MGHRA and CDR2 YSYEKL. CDR3 in amino acids: CASSRIAGGLQETQYF.

The CDR3 loop reads CSVTPDTEYEQYF. The chain joins TRBV29-1 to TRBJ2-7; the TRBD1 assignment by TCRdb is unverifiable without DNA. The CDR3 runs to 13 residues. From germline, CDR1 is SQVTM and CDR2 ANQGSEA.

The rearrangement links TRBV20-1 to TRBJ1-5; TCRdb's D call of TRBD1 is untestable without DNA. This CDR3 contains 15 residues. CDR1 and CDR2 (germline): DFQATT, SNEGSKA (reference sequence). The CDR3 sequence: CSAVHRTVGNQPQHF.

CDR3 amino acids: CASSFRVDYEQYF. The genes are TRBV5-1 and TRBJ2-7. The CDR3 covers 13 residues. Germline lookup yields CDR1 SGHRS and CDR2 YFSETQ.

The genes are TRBV14 and TRBJ1-1. This CDR3 is built from 12 residues. Germline V gene sequence: CDR1 SGHDN, CDR2 FVKESK. The CDR3: CASSQVLGEAFF.